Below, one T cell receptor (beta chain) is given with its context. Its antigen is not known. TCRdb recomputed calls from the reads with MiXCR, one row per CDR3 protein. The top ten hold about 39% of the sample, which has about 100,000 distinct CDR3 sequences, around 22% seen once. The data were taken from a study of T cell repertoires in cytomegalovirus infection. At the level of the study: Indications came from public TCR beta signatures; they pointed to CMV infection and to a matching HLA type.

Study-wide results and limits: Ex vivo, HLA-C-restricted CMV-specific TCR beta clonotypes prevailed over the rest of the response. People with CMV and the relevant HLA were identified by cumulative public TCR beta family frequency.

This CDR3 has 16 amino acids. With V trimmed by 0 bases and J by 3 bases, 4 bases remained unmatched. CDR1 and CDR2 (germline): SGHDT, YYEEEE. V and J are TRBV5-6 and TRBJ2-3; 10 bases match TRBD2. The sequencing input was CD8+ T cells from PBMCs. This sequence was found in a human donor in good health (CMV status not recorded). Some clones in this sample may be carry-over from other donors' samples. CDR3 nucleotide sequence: TGTGCCAGCAGCTTGGAAACTAGCGGGACGACAGATACGCAGTATTTT. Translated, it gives CASSLETSGTTDTQYF.